This TCR beta chain comes out of a study of T cell changes during pregnancy in multiple sclerosis. Only in-frame clones appear in the TCRdb table, and some are missing; sequencing was by immunoSEQ multiplex PCR. Of 70,000 to 90,000 clones in the sample, roughly 91% are singletons; the top ten hold roughly 1%. Per the germline V gene, CDR1 is LNHDA and CDR2 is SQIVND (reference sequence). V shed 4 bases and J shed 3 bases, with 16 bases lying between them. This CDR3 region has 15 residues. The sequence came from a female donor with multiple sclerosis, enrolled in a pregnancy study. The chain recombines TRBV19 with TRBJ2-7; D not certain. The sample in question was peripheral blood, obtained in the first trimester of pregnancy. CDR3 sequence: CASSKEIFPRYEQYF. CDR3 in DNA: TGTGCCAGTAGTAAGGAGATCTTCCCTCGCTACGAGCAGTACTTC.